One and the same sample provided the 12 T cell receptor beta chains below, sequenced in a study of a mutant IDH1 vaccine in newly diagnosed glioma. Their antigens are not known. Time point indicated: week 35, safety follow-up. In the vaccine, a single dose held 300 ug of the mutant IDH1 20-mer peptide, along with topical imiquimod. Assay used: immunoSEQ multiplex PCR; TCRdb lists only in-frame clones, some missing. The repertoire holds some 50,000 clones, with about 92% as singletons. The sample here was PBMCs, taken from a glioma patient whose treatment included an IDH1 peptide vaccine. The receptor set was obtained from a man in his fifties with glioma.

The chain couples TRBV27 to TRBJ2-7; the D gene is possibly TRBD1 (5 bases). V lost 2 bases and J lost 0, with 8 bases in between. The CDR3 length is 14 residues. The germline CDR1 and CDR2 sequences are MNHEY and SMNVEV (reference sequence). This CDR3 reads CASSLVQGSYEQYF. In nucleotides, the CDR3 is TGTGCCAGCAGTTTAGTCCAGGGCTCCTACGAGCAGTACTTC.

The chain is built from TRBV5-1 and TRBJ1-3, with TRBD1 identical over 8 bases. The CDR3 has 16 amino acids. Germline V CDR1 and CDR2: SGHRS, YFSETQ. The V and J ends lost 6 bases and 2 bases, in that order; junction bases with no gene match: 10. CDR3 DNA: TGCGCCAGCATTCGGGAGGACAGGGTCCCTGGAAACACCATATATTTT. As protein: CASIREDRVPGNTIYF.

V gene TRBV29-1 combines with J gene TRBJ1-5, with TRBD1 as a possible D gene (5 bases). Trimming stripped 6 bases from V and 4 bases from J, with 16 bases between. The germline V gene encodes CDR1 SQVTM and CDR2 ANQGSEA. This CDR3 is built from 14 residues. CDR3: CSVIQDSINQPQHF. The CDR3 region has the DNA TGCAGCGTCATTCAAGACAGTATTAATCAGCCCCAGCATTTT.

The chain uses TRBV9 and TRBJ2-2; a possible D gene is TRBD1 (6 bases). In germline, CDR1 is SGDLS, CDR2 YYNGEE. This CDR3 is built from 16 residues. V lost 0 bases and J lost 7, with 16 bases in between. The CDR3 is CASSVGTGQRDGELFF. CDR3 DNA sequence: TGTGCCAGCAGCGTAGGAACAGGGCAGAGGGACGGGGAGCTGTTTTTT.

The CDR3 nucleotides read TGCGCCAGCAGCCAACCCAGGACAGGGAGGGGCATGAACACTGAAGCTTTCTTT. This encodes CASSQPRTGRGMNTEAFF. The V call is TRBV5-1, the J call TRBJ1-1; 8 bases fit TRBD1. The CDR3 has 18 residues. J gave up 0 bases and V 4 bases, and 14 bases lay outside the gene matches. Germline V gives CDR1 SGHRS, CDR2 YFSETQ.

The V and J genes are TRBV5-4 and TRBJ1-2; 9 positions match TRBD1. The CDR3 loop spans 15 amino acids. Germline V gene sequence: CDR1 SGHNT, CDR2 YYREEE (reference sequence). V lost 4 bases and J lost 5; bases outside the gene matches: 9. The CDR3, as DNA: TGTGCCAGCAGCCCAGTGGGACAGGGCGTTTATGGCTACACCTTC. The encoded protein is CASSPVGQGVYGYTF.

The chain has TRBV2 and TRBJ1-3; TRBD1 might be the D (6 bases). CDR1 is SNHLY and CDR2 is FYNNEI in the germline V gene. V shed 8 bases and J shed 2 bases, with 19 bases lying between them. This CDR3 comprises 16 residues. Written as DNA, the CDR3 is TGTGCCAGCCGAACGGCCCAGGGGCAAACTGGAAACACCATATATTTT. Translating gives CASRTAQGQTGNTIYF.

This rearrangement joins TRBV6-5 to TRBJ2-7; 7 bases match TRBD2. This CDR3 comprises 12 residues. CDR1 is MNHEY, CDR2 SVGAGI, per germline. V lost 2 bases and J lost 6; bases outside the gene matches: 1. The CDR3 DNA is TGTGCCAGCAGTTACAGCGGGACCGAGCAGTACTTC. This translates into CASSYSGTEQYF.

The chain couples TRBV4-2 to TRBJ1-5; possibly TRBD1 for D (6 bases). Germline V gene data show CDR1 as LGHNA and CDR2 as YNFKEQ. This CDR3 comprises 14 residues. V dropped 4 bases and J dropped 7 bases, with 14 bases sitting between them. DNA of the CDR3: TGTGCCAGCAGCCGGGGGGGGGCAGGGCAGCCCCAGCATTTT. This gives the protein CASSRGGAGQPQHF.

V is TRBV4-1 and J is TRBJ1-5, with a tentative D call TRBD1 (6 bases). Looked up from germline, CDR1 is MGHRA and CDR2 is YSYEKL. Deletions cut 4 bases from V and 5 bases from J, with 9 bases between. The CDR3 loop spans 13 amino acids. The CDR3 reads CASSPNRDQPQHF. The CDR3 bases are TGCGCCAGCAGCCCAAACAGGGATCAGCCCCAGCATTTT.

This clone was counted a few times. This chain links TRBV27 with TRBJ1-2, with 9 nucleotides matching TRBD1. There are 14 residues in the CDR3. The germline V gene encodes CDR1 MNHEY and CDR2 SMNVEV (reference sequence). V lost 6 bases, J lost 6 bases, and 8 bases stayed unmatched. The CDR3 region has the DNA TGTGCCAGCAGGAGATCCACAGGGGGCAATGGCTACACCTTC. Its protein product is CASRRSTGGNGYTF.

The chain combines TRBV9 with TRBJ2-5; D gene unclear. Trimming left V 0 bases short and J 5 bases short, with 14 bases between. The CDR3 runs 15 residues. In germline, CDR1 is SGDLS, CDR2 YYNGEE. The CDR3 DNA sequence: TGTGCCAGCAGCGTAGATATAGGTCGAAGGGAGACCCAGTACTTC. Its translation is CASSVDIGRRETQYF.